This entry concerns a single T cell receptor (beta chain). The assay was immunoSEQ multiplex PCR, and TCRdb's table has in-frame clones only and misses some. There are 95,000 to 150,000 clones in the sample; more than 85% occur only once, and around 2.1% lies in the top ten. This entry is derived from a study of blood T cell repertoires in COVID-19. Study-level information: The analysed material was cDNA or gDNA that came from T cells, B-cell-depleted T cells, or PBMCs.

The clonotype originates from a man aged 50-60 years with COVID-19, enrolled during active disease. The sequenced sample was peripheral blood.

CDR3: CAWNVPDRDNSPLHF. CDR3 DNA sequence: TGTGCCTGGAATGTCCCCGACAGGGATAATTCACCCCTCCACTTT. V and J are TRBV30 and TRBJ1-6, with 7 bases lining up with TRBD1. With 4 bases clipped from V and 5 bases from J, the junction kept 8 bases outside the gene matches. This CDR3 has 15 residues. Germline V gives CDR1 GTSNPN, CDR2 SVGIG (reference sequence).